This TCR beta chain is from a study of prognosis after radiotherapy for stage I lung cancer. Genomic DNA was subjected to two-round multiplex PCR for amplification of TCR beta CDR3. Primers specific to each TRBV and TRBJ gene drove first-round PCR. TCRdb analysed the multiplex PCR reads with MiXCR anew, one entry per CDR3 protein. The sample lists more than 15,000 distinct CDR3 sequences, over 15% occurring once. Germline-derived CDR1 and CDR2 are PRHDT and FYEKMQ (reference sequence). V was cut by 7 bases and J by 6 bases, with 13 bases left in between. The length of the CDR3 is 13 residues. This clonotype appeared many times.

V usage is TRBV13 and J usage is TRBJ2-4; a possible D gene is TRBD1 (5 bases). The TCR sequence derives from a donor at least 50 years old with non-small cell lung cancer. The sequenced sample was PBMCs, obtained before or after stereotactic body radiation therapy (not recorded which). The CDR3 DNA sequence: TGTGCCAGCACCAAGGAAAGGGGAAACATTCAGTACTTC. Its protein product is CASTKERGNIQYF. Full variable domain (missing parts from reference TRBV13 and TRBJ2-4): AAGVIQSPRHLIKEKRETATLKCYPIPRHDTVYWYQQGPGQDPQFLISFYEKMQSDKGSIPDRFSAQQFSDYHSELNMSSLELGDSALYFCASTKERGNIQYFGAGTRLSVL.